The 25 T cell receptor beta chains below come from one sample, sequenced in a study of CD8+ T cells in alopecia areata. Extracted from the samples, RNA was reverse transcribed into cDNA to serve as the sequencing template. Repertoires were generated with immunoSEQ multiplex PCR, while TCRdb's copy carries only in-frame clones and drops some. The sample contains 100,000 to 140,000 clones, 84% of which appear only once. Documented treatment: oral pan-JAK inhibitor, 5-10 mg twice daily. The material was CD8+ T cells sorted from blood, obtained at week 24, from a patient treated with tofacitinib. The receptors stem from a human donor with alopecia areata.

The CDR3: CASSLRDREKETQYF. CDR3 in DNA: TGTGCCAGCAGCCTCCGGGACAGGGAGAAAGAGACCCAGTACTTC. J is TRBJ2-5 and V is TRBV9; the match to TRBD1 covers 9 bases. The germline gives CDR1 SGDLS, CDR2 YYNGEE. V dropped 4 bases and J dropped 3; count of bases not matched to a gene: 7. The CDR3 length is 15 residues.

The chain uses TRBV7-8 and TRBJ2-7; 8 nucleotides line up with TRBD2. The CDR3 length is 14 residues. Germline V gene sequence: CDR1 SGHVS, CDR2 FQNEAQ. The ends lost 1 base at V and 6 bases at J; junction bases unmatched: 5. The CDR3 DNA reads as TGTGCCAGCAGCTTAGTCACCAGCGGGGGCGAGCAGTACTTC. It yields the protein CASSLVTSGGEQYF. Using reference TRBV7-8 and TRBJ2-7 for the parts outside the CDR3, the full variable domain is GAGVSQSPRYKVAKRGQDVALRCDPISGHVSLFWYQQALGQGPEFLTYFQNEAQLDKSGLPSDRFFAERPEGSVSTLKIQRTQQEDSAVYLCASSLVTSGGEQYFGPGTRLTVT.

The V and J genes are TRBV5-6 and TRBJ2-1; D is ambiguous. Germline CDR1 SGHDT, CDR2 YYEEEE. The CDR3 covers 13 residues. Trimming took 7 bases from V and 8 from J, leaving 16 bases between them. CDR3 DNA sequence: TGTGCCAGCTTCCTCCCACCGGCGGATGAGCAGTTCTTC. It yields the protein CASFLPPADEQFF.

V is TRBV4-2 and J is TRBJ1-5; no clear D. The CDR3 sequence is 15 residues long. The V end lost 0 bases, the J end lost 2 bases, and 8 bases lay between the germline ends. In germline, CDR1 is LGHNA, CDR2 YNFKEQ. The CDR3 bases are TGTGCCAGCAGCCAAGAGTTGATGGGCAATCAGCCCCAGCATTTT. Protein: CASSQELMGNQPQHF.

J is TRBJ2-2 and V is TRBV27; no clear D. CDR3 length: 12 amino acids. Per germline, CDR1 MNHEY and CDR2 SMNVEV (reference sequence). The germline V and J ends were trimmed by 3 bases and 5 bases, with 4 bases remaining between them. The CDR3 DNA is TGTGCCAGCAGTTTCTCGACCGGGGAGCTGTTTTTT. Amino acids: CASSFSTGELFF.

V usage is TRBV5-1 and J usage is TRBJ2-1, with a possible D match to TRBD1 (5 bases). This CDR3 has 17 amino acids. Germline CDR1 reads SGHRS; CDR2 reads YFSETQ. The V end lost 4 bases, the J end lost 9 bases, and 26 bases lay between the germline ends. The chain's CDR3 is CASSEFRTKILPSEQFF. The CDR3 DNA sequence: TGCGCCAGCAGCGAATTTAGGACAAAAATCCTTCCGAGTGAGCAGTTCTTC.

The rearrangement joins TRBV14 to TRBJ2-3, with TRBD1 matching over 7 bases. The CDR3 contains 17 residues. Germline CDR1 and CDR2: SGHDN and FVKESK. V shed 4 bases, J shed 2 bases, and the junction held 12 bases outside the gene matches. For the CDR3, the DNA is TGTGCCAGCAGCCTGGCAGGGGACAGCCTCTTCACAGATACGCAGTATTTT. Translated: CASSLAGDSLFTDTQYF.

As to this clone: The junction differs from germline at one of its ends, possibly a read error. The gene calls are TRBV7-9 and TRBJ2-5, with 10 bases that match TRBD1. The CDR3 is 15 residues long. The V gene's germline CDR1 is SEHNR and CDR2 FQNEAQ (reference sequence). The CDR3 region has the DNA TGTGCCAGCAGCGTAGCCGGGACAGGGGAGGAGACCCAGTACTTC. As protein: CASSVAGTGEETQYF.

The J gene is TRBJ2-7, the V gene TRBV15; possible D gene TRBD1, 6 bases. Trimming took off 1 base at V and 6 bases at J, with 16 bases between the two ends. CDR1 and CDR2 from the germline V gene are LNHNV and YYDKDF (reference sequence). This CDR3 comprises 15 residues. Here the CDR3 reads CATSRGIENRVEQYF. As DNA, the CDR3 is TGTGCCACCAGCAGAGGCATAGAGAACAGGGTCGAGCAGTACTTC.

The rearrangement uses TRBV29-1 and TRBJ1-1; no clear D gene. The CDR3 extends over 12 amino acids. Germline lookup yields CDR1 SQVTM and CDR2 ANQGSEA. Trimming stripped 0 bases from V and 6 bases from J, with 8 bases between. The CDR3: CSVEDGNPEAFF. CDR3 DNA: TGCAGCGTTGAAGACGGAAACCCTGAAGCTTTCTTT.

CDR3 loop: CASSHRLGQGAVDTQYF. The CDR3 nucleotides are TGTGCCAGCAGTCACAGGTTGGGACAGGGGGCAGTGGATACGCAGTATTTT. The rearrangement uses TRBV7-2 and TRBJ2-3; 12 bases align to TRBD1. The CDR3 consists of 17 residues. Germline trimming cut 6 bases from V and 6 bases from J; bases unmatched to any gene: 13. In germline, CDR1 is SGHTA, CDR2 FQGNSA.

In this sample, this clone turned up once. V and J are TRBV4-1 and TRBJ2-7, with a tentative D call TRBD1 (6 bases). The CDR3 contains 15 residues. Germline values: CDR1 MGHRA, CDR2 YSYEKL. The V end was cut by 3 bases, the J end by 0 bases, with 12 bases between. The CDR3 here is CASSHRTESSYEQYF. The CDR3 bases are TGCGCCAGCAGCCATCGGACAGAGAGCTCCTACGAGCAGTACTTC.

V usage is TRBV4-1 and J usage is TRBJ2-1; 7 nucleotides agree with TRBD2. The length of the CDR3 is 17 residues. The trim removed 1 base at V and 4 bases at J, leaving 10 bases unmatched. Germline V gene sequence: CDR1 MGHRA, CDR2 YSYEKL. CDR3 nucleotides: TGCGCCAGCAGCCAAGGGGGCTTGCGGGGGAAATACAATGAGCAGTTCTTC. It encodes CASSQGGLRGKYNEQFF.

This clone was recorded only once. The CDR3 reads CASSQDEGTASYEQYF. The CDR3 bases are TGTGCCAGCAGCCAAGATGAGGGGACGGCTTCCTACGAGCAGTACTTC. V and J are TRBV4-2 and TRBJ2-7; D is possibly TRBD1 or TRBD2 (5 bases each). This CDR3 has 16 residues. V lost 0 bases and J 1 base, leaving 13 bases between the germline ends. The germline CDR1 and CDR2 sequences are LGHNA and YNFKEQ.

V gene TRBV2 combines with J gene TRBJ2-7; D may be TRBD2 (5 bases). Germline V gene sequence: CDR1 SNHLY, CDR2 FYNNEI. The CDR3 has 16 residues. The ends were cut back, 2 bases at V and 6 bases at J, with 20 bases in the middle. The CDR3 DNA sequence: TGTGCCAGCAGTGAAAGTAGGGAACGGGGTGGAAGCGAGCAGTACTTC. Amino acids: CASSESRERGGSEQYF.

Note on this clone: Other DNA sequences of this sample code for an identical CDR3. The chain joins TRBV7-9 to TRBJ2-3; D gene unclear. Germline V CDR1 and CDR2: SEHNR, FQNEAQ (reference sequence). This CDR3 contains 15 residues. Trimming removed 2 bases from V and 1 base from J, with 10 bases in between. CDR3 residues: CASSLTGWGTDTQYF. Written as DNA, the CDR3 is TGTGCCAGCAGCTTAACCGGGTGGGGCACAGATACGCAGTATTTT.

CDR3 sequence reads: CASSISSGGPNEQFF. The CDR3 nucleotides read TGTGCCAGTAGTATTTCCAGCGGGGGACCCAATGAGCAGTTCTTC. V is TRBV19 and J is TRBJ2-1; 8 positions agree with TRBD2. The germline V gene encodes CDR1 LNHDA and CDR2 SQIVND (reference sequence). The CDR3 totals 15 residues. V lost 3 bases, J lost 6 bases, and 7 bases stayed unmatched.

This chain links TRBV7-6 with TRBJ2-7, with no clear D. The CDR3 consists of 15 residues. V was clipped by 0 bases and J by 1 base, with 10 bases between them. The germline V gene encodes CDR1 SGHVS and CDR2 FNYEAQ. Here the CDR3 DNA reads TGTGCCAGCAGCTTAGCAGAAAGCACGTCCTACGAGCAGTACTTC. This sequence encodes CASSLAESTSYEQYF.

The chain combines TRBV7-8 with TRBJ2-7; D gene uncertain. With 1 base removed from V and 0 bases from J, the gap between germline ends came to 13 bases. Germline CDR1 SGHVS, CDR2 FQNEAQ. The CDR3 loop spans 16 amino acids. The CDR3 protein is CASSLVGGIYSYEQYF. DNA of the CDR3: TGTGCCAGCAGCTTAGTCGGCGGCATATACTCCTACGAGCAGTACTTC. The full variable domain, in which reference TRBV7-8 and TRBJ2-7 provide the parts outside the CDR3, is GAGVSQSPRYKVAKRGQDVALRCDPISGHVSLFWYQQALGQGPEFLTYFQNEAQLDKSGLPSDRFFAERPEGSVSTLKIQRTQQEDSAVYLCASSLVGGIYSYEQYFGPGTRLTVT.

This chain links TRBV9 with TRBJ2-3; D is unresolved. Per the germline V gene, CDR1 is SGDLS and CDR2 is YYNGEE. Trimming took 0 bases from V and 0 from J, leaving 11 bases between them. This CDR3 contains 16 residues. The CDR3 loop reads CASSVARITSTDTQYF. The DNA for the CDR3 is TGTGCCAGCAGCGTAGCGAGGATTACTAGCACAGATACGCAGTATTTT.

The chain joins TRBV7-8 to TRBJ2-7; 10 bases align to TRBD2. CDR1 is SGHVS and CDR2 is FQNEAQ in the germline V gene. This CDR3 comprises 16 residues. Trimming at V came to 2 bases and at J to 2 bases, leaving 6 bases not matched to a gene. This CDR3 is CASSLYGTSEAYEQYF. The CDR3 coding sequence is TGTGCCAGCAGCTTATACGGGACTAGCGAAGCCTACGAGCAGTACTTC.

The chain is built from TRBV7-6 and TRBJ2-7; 7 positions agree with TRBD1. The CDR3 length is 16 residues. Germline V gene data show CDR1 as SGHVS and CDR2 as FNYEAQ. With 1 base clipped from V and 1 base from J, the junction kept 7 bases outside the gene matches. This CDR3 reads CASSLGSQGQSYEQYF. DNA for the CDR3: TGTGCCAGCAGCTTAGGTTCGCAGGGACAGTCCTACGAGCAGTACTTC.

The V gene is TRBV5-6, the J gene TRBJ1-2, with D tentatively TRBD1 (5 bases). The length of the CDR3 is 12 residues. V was cut by 3 bases and J by 6 bases, with 9 bases left in between. CDR1 SGHDT and CDR2 YYEEEE come from the germline V gene. CDR3 sequence reads: CASSSDTDGYTF. CDR3 sequence (DNA): TGTGCCAGCAGCTCGGACACTGATGGCTACACCTTC.

DNA of the CDR3: TGTGCCAGCAGCTTATCCCCTAGCGTCTACAATGAGCAGTTCTTC. This gives the protein CASSLSPSVYNEQFF. The chain carries TRBV7-3 and TRBJ2-1, with D perhaps matching TRBD2 (6 bases). The V end lost 2 bases, the J end lost 3 bases, and 11 bases lay between the germline ends. Germline lookup yields CDR1 SGHTA and CDR2 FQGTGA. This CDR3 is built from 15 residues.

The genes are TRBV11-2 and TRBJ2-7; TRBD1 might be the D (5 bases). V was trimmed by 5 bases and J by 3 bases, leaving 14 bases between them. Germline loops: CDR1 SGHAT, CDR2 FQNNGV. The CDR3 has 14 residues. DNA of the CDR3: TGTGCCAGCAGCGGACGACAGACGAGCTACGAGCAGTACTTC. Protein sequence: CASSGRQTSYEQYF. Together with reference TRBV11-2 and TRBJ2-7, the CDR3 gives the full variable domain: EAGVAQSPRYKIIEKRQSVAFWCNPISGHATLYWYQQILGQGPKLLIQFQNNGVVDDSQLPKDRFSAERLKGVDSTLKIQPAKLEDSAVYLCASSGRQTSYEQYFGPGTRLTVT.